The present T cell receptor beta chain was sequenced within a study of blood T cell repertoires in COVID-19. With 3 bases removed from V and 3 bases from J, the gap between germline ends came to 11 bases. The CDR3 extends over 14 amino acids. CDR1 is SNHLY and CDR2 is FYNNEI in the germline V gene. Profiling relied on immunoSEQ multiplex PCR, and the TCRdb table lists in-frame clones only, not all of them. The table has 200,000 to 250,000 clones, just over 85% seen once. Sequencing used peripheral blood. This sequence originates from a man between 18 and 29 years old with active or convalescent COVID-19. J is TRBJ1-2 and V is TRBV2; D not certain. CDR3 nucleotide sequence: TGTGCCAGCAGTGATGAACGGAGATACTATGGCTACACCTTC. As protein: CASSDERRYYGYTF.